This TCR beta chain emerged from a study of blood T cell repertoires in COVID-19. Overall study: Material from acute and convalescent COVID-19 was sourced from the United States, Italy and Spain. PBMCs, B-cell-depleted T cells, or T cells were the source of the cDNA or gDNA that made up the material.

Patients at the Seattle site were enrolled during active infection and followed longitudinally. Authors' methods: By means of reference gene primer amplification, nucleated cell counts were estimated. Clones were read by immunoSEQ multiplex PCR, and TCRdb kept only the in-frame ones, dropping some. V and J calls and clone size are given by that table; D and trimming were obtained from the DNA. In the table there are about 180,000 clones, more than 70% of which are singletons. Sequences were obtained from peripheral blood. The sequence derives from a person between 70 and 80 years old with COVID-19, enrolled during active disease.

The CDR3 region is CASSLRAGNTGELFF. DNA for the CDR3: TGTGCCAGCAGCTTACGGGCGGGGAACACCGGGGAGCTGTTTTTT. This chain connects TRBV7-9 to TRBJ2-2, with D perhaps TRBD2 (5 bases). The V end was cut by 2 bases, the J end by 1 base, with 8 bases between. From germline, CDR1 is SEHNR and CDR2 FQNEAQ (reference sequence). The CDR3 is made up of 15 amino acids.